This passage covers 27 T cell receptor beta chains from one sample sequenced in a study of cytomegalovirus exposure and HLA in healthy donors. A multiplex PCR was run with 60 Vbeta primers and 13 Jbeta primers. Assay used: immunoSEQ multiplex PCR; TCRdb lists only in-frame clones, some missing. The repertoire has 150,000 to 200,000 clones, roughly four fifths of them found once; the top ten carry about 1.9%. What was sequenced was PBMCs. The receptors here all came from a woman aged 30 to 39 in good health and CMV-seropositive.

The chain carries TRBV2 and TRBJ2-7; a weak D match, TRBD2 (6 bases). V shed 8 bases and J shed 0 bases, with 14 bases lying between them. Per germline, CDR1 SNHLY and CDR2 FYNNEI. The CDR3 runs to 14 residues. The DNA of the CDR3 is TGTGCCAGCCTAAGGCTAGCGAACTCCTACGAGCAGTACTTC. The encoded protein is CASLRLANSYEQYF.

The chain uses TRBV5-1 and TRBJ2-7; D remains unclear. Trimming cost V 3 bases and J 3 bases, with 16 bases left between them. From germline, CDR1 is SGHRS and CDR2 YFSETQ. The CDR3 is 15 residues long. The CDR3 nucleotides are TGCGCCAGCAGCTCCTCCACATCTCAGTACTACGAGCAGTACTTC. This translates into CASSSSTSQYYEQYF.

In DNA, the CDR3 is TGTGCCAGCAGTGAGCAGGGTAATGGCTACACCTTC. Protein: CASSEQGNGYTF. This chain connects TRBV2 to TRBJ1-2; possibly TRBD1 for D (5 bases). Germline CDR1 is SNHLY and CDR2 is FYNNEI. The CDR3 spans 12 residues. The V end lost 3 bases, the J end lost 6 bases, and 8 bases lay between the germline ends. Full variable domain (rest looked up from reference TRBV2 and TRBJ1-2): EPEVTQTPSHQVTQMGQEVILRCVPISNHLYFYWYRQILGQKVEFLVSFYNNEISEKSEIFDDQFSVERPDGSNFTLKIRSTKLEDSAMYFCASSEQGNGYTFGSGTRLTVV.

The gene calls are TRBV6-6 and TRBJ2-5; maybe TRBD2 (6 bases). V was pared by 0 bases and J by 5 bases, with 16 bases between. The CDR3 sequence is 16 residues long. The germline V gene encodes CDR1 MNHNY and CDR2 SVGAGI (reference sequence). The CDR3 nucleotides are TGTGCCAGCAGTTACTCCGGCGGGATGAGGGTCGAGACCCAGTACTTC. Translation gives CASSYSGGMRVETQYF.

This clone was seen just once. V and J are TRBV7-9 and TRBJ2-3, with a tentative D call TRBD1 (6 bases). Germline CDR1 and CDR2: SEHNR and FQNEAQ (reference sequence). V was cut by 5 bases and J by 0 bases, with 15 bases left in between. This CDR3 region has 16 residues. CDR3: CASSHPTGTSTDTQYF. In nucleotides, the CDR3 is TGTGCCAGCAGCCATCCGACCGGGACAAGCACAGATACGCAGTATTTT.

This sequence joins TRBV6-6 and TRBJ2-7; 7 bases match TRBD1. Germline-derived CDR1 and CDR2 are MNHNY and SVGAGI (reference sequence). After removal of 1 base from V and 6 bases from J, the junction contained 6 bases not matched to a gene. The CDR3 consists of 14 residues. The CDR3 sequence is CASSYFEGAREQYF. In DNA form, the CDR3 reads TGTGCCAGCAGTTACTTCGAGGGGGCTCGCGAGCAGTACTTC.

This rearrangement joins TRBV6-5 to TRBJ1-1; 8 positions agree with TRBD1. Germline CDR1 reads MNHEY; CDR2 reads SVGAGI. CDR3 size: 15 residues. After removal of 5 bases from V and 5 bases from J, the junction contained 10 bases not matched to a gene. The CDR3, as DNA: TGTGCCAGCAGTCACGCATCCAGGGGGCCGACTGAAGCTTTCTTT. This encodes CASSHASRGPTEAFF.

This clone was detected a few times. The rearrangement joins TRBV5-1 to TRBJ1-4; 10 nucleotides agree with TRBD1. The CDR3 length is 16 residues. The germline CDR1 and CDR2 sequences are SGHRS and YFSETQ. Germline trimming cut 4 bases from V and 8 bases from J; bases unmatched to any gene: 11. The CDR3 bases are TGCGCCAGCAGCGGGGGACAGGGGAGGGCTAGGGAAAAACTGTTTTTT. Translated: CASSGGQGRAREKLFF.

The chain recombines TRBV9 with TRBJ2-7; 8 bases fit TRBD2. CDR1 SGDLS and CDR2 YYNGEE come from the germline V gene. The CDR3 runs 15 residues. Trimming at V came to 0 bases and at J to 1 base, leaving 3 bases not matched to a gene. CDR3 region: CASSVAAGESYEQYF. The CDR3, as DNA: TGTGCCAGCAGCGTAGCAGCGGGGGAATCCTACGAGCAGTACTTC.

CDR3 DNA: TGTGCCTGGAGTCGCCGGGACAGGGTATGGGGCGAGCAGTACTTC. This sequence encodes CAWSRRDRVWGEQYF. The chain carries TRBV30 and TRBJ2-7; 9 bases fit TRBD1. J gave up 6 bases and V 2 bases, and 11 bases lay outside the gene matches. Germline CDR1 GTSNPN, CDR2 SVGIG (reference sequence). The CDR3 extends over 15 amino acids.

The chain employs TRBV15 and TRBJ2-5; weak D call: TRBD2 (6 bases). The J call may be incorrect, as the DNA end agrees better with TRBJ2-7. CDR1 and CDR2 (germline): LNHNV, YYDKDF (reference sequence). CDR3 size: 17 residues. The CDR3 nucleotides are TGTGCCACCAGCAGAGATTTTGGGTATGGGGACTTCTACGAGCAGTACTTC. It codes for CATSRDFGYGDFYEQYF.

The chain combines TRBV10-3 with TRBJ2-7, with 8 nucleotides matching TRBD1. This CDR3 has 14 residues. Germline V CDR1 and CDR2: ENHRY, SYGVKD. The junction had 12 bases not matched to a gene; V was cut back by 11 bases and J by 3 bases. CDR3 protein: CASHGAGGIYEQYF. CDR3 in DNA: TGTGCCTCACATGGGGCAGGGGGCATCTACGAGCAGTACTTC.

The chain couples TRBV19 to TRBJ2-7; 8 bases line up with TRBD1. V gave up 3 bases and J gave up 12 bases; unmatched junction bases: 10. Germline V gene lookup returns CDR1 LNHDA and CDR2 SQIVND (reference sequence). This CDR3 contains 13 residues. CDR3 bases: TGTGCCAGTAGTATGGCGGGACAGGCAGGGCGGTACTTC. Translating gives CASSMAGQAGRYF.

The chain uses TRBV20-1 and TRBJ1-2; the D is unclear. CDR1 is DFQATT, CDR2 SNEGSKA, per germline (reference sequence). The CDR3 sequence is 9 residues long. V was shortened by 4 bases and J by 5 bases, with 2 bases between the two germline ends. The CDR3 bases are TGCAGTGCTATATATGGCTACACCTTC. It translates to CSAIYGYTF.

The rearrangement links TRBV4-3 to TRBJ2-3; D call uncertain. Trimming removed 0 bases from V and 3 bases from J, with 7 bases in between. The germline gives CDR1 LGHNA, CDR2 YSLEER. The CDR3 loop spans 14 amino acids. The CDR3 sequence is CASSQDYETDTQYF. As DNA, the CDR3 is TGCGCCAGCAGCCAAGATTATGAGACAGATACGCAGTATTTT.

This CDR3 is CASSLGANQPQHF. CDR3 sequence (DNA): TGTGCCAGCAGCTTGGGGGCCAATCAGCCCCAGCATTTT. This rearrangement joins TRBV7-2 to TRBJ1-5; a possible D gene is TRBD1 (6 bases). The V end lost 3 bases, the J end lost 3 bases, and 6 bases lay between the germline ends. CDR3 size: 13 residues. Looked up from germline, CDR1 is SGHTA and CDR2 is FQGNSA.

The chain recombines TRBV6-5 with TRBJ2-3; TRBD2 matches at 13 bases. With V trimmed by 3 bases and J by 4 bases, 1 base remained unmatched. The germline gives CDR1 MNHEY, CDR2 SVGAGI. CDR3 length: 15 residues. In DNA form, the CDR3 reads TGTGCCAGCAGTTATGGGACTAGCGGGGCAGATACGCAGTATTTT. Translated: CASSYGTSGADTQYF.

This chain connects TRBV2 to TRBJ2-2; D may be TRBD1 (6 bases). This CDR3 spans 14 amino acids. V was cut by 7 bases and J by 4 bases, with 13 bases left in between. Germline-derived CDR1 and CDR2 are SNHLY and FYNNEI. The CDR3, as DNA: TGTGCCAGCAAGGGGGAAGTCGGCACCGGGGAGCTGTTTTTT. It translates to CASKGEVGTGELFF.

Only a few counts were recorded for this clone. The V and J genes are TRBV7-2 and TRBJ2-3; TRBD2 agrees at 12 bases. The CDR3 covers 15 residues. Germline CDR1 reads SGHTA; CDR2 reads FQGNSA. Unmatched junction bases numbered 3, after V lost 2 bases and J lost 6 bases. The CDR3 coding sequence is TGTGCCAGCAGCTTACTAGCGGGGGGGCAGGATACGCAGTATTTT. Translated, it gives CASSLLAGGQDTQYF.

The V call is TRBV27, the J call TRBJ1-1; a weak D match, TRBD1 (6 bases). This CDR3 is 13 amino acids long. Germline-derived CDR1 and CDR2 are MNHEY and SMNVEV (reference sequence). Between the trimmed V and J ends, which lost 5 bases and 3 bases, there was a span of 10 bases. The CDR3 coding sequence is TGTGCCAGCAGTCTCAACAGGGACACTGAAGCTTTCTTT. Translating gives CASSLNRDTEAFF.

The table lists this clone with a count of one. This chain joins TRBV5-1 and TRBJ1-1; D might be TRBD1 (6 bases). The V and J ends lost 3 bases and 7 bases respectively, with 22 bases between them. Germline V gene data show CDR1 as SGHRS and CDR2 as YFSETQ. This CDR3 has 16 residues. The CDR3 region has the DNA TGCGCCAGCAGCTACCACAGGGCAGAAGGGCTGAATGAAGCTTTCTTT. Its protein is CASSYHRAEGLNEAFF.

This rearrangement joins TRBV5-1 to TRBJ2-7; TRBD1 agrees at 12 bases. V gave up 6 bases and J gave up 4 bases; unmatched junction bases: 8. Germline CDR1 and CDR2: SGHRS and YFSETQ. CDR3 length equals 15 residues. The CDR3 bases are TGCGCCAGCAAGATCATGGGACAGGGGGCGTACGAGCAGTACTTC. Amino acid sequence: CASKIMGQGAYEQYF.

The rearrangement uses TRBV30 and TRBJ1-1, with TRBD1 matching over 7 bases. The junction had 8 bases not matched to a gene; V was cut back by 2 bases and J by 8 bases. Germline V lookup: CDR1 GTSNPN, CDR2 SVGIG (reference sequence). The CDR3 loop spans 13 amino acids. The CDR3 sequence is CAWSSGQVREAFF. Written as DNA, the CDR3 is TGTGCCTGGAGTTCTGGACAGGTGAGGGAAGCTTTCTTT.

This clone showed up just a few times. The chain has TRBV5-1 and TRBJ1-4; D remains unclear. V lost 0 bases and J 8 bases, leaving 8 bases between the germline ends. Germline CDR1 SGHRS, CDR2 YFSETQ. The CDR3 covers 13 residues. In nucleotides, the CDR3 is TGCGCCAGCAGCTTGGGTACGCAGGAAAAACTGTTTTTT. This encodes CASSLGTQEKLFF.

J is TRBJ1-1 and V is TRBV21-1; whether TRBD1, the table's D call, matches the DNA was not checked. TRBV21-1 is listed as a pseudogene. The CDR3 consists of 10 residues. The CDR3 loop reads CARHRPQAFF. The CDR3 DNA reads TGTGCCAGACACAGGCCCCAAGCTTTCTTT.

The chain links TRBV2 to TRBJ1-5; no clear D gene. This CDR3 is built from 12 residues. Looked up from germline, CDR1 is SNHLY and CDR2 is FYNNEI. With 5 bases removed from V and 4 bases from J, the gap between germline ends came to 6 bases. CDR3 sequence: CASSSGNQPQHF. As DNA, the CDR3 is TGTGCCAGCAGTAGCGGGAATCAGCCCCAGCATTTT.

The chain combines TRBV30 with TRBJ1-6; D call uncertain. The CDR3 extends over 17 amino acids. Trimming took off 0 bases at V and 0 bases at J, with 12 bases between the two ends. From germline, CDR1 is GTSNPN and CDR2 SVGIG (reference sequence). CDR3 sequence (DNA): TGTGCCTGGAGTGTCCCCTCAATGAGCTCCTATAATTCACCCCTCCACTTT. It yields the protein CAWSVPSMSSYNSPLHF. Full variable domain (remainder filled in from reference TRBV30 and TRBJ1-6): SQTIHQWPATLVQPVGSPLSLECTVEGTSNPNLYWYRQAAGRGLQLLFYSVGIGQISSEVPQNLSASRPQDRQFILSSKKLLLSDSGFYLCAWSVPSMSSYNSPLHFGNGTRLTVT.